Each of the 21 T cell receptor beta chains below was sequenced from the same sample in a study of T cell changes during pregnancy in multiple sclerosis. The repertoire was sequenced with immunoSEQ multiplex PCR; TCRdb's copy has only in-frame clones and lacks some. This table holds 75,000 to 95,000 clones, 90% to 95% found once. Sequences were derived from CD4+ T cells from peripheral blood mononuclear cells, sampled after pregnancy. These receptors were obtained from a female donor with multiple sclerosis, enrolled in a pregnancy study.

The chain combines TRBV5-5 with TRBJ2-3, with 10 bases matching TRBD2. Germline values: CDR1 SGHKS, CDR2 YYEKEE (reference sequence). V lost 4 bases to trimming and J lost 4 bases; unmatched junction nucleotides: 9. This CDR3 comprises 16 residues. CDR3 DNA sequence: TGTGCCAGCAGCCGCCATCCAGCGGGAGGGGCAGATACGCAGTATTTT. Residues: CASSRHPAGGADTQYF.

The chain joins TRBV7-2 to TRBJ2-5, with D tentatively TRBD2 (5 bases). This CDR3 is built from 17 residues. V gave up 2 bases and J gave up 2 bases, with 18 bases separating them. The germline CDR1 and CDR2 sequences are SGHTA and FQGNSA. The CDR3 sequence is CASSLRVARARQETQYF. The CDR3 nucleotides read TGTGCCAGCAGCTTACGTGTCGCGAGGGCGAGGCAAGAGACCCAGTACTTC.

The chain has TRBV13 and TRBJ2-5, with 9 bases identical to TRBD2. The DNA matches TRBJ2-7 better at its end, which makes the J call doubtful. The CDR3 extends over 15 amino acids. CDR1 is PRHDT and CDR2 is FYEKMQ in the germline V gene (reference sequence). CDR3: CASSLWGGLAYEQYF. The CDR3 DNA reads TGTGCCAGCAGCTTATGGGGGGGACTAGCTTACGAGCAGTACTTC.

J is TRBJ2-7 and V is TRBV5-1; D is unclear. V dropped 0 bases and J dropped 7 bases, with 14 bases sitting between them. CDR3 size: 14 residues. Germline loops: CDR1 SGHRS, CDR2 YFSETQ. CDR3 sequence reads: CASSLAASPGEQYF. For the CDR3, the DNA is TGCGCCAGCAGCTTGGCCGCTAGTCCGGGTGAGCAGTACTTC. Filled out from reference TRBV5-1 and TRBJ2-7, the complete variable domain reads KAGVTQTPRYLIKTRGQQVTLSCSPISGHRSVSWYQQTPGQGLQFLFEYFSETQRNKGNFPGRFSGRQFSNSRSEMNVSTLELGDSALYLCASSLAASPGEQYFGPGTRLTVT.

This clone was seen once. CDR3 in amino acids: CASSIDRGRDYGYTF. CDR3 coding DNA: TGTGCCAGCAGTATCGACAGGGGGAGGGACTATGGCTACACCTTC. The J gene is TRBJ1-2, the V gene TRBV28, with 9 bases lining up with TRBD1. V shed 5 bases, J shed 3 bases, and the junction held 7 bases outside the gene matches. The germline gives CDR1 MDHEN, CDR2 SYDVKM. The length of the CDR3 is 15 residues.

This clone was detected only once. The genes are TRBV30 and TRBJ2-5; D is possibly TRBD2 (5 bases). CDR1 GTSNPN and CDR2 SVGIG come from the germline V gene (reference sequence). This CDR3 spans 15 amino acids. V lost 0 bases to trimming and J lost 4 bases, with 15 bases between them. The DNA of the CDR3 is TGTGCCTGGAGTGTACTATCGGGGTCGGGAGAGACCCAGTACTTC. Residues: CAWSVLSGSGETQYF.

The chain links TRBV30 to TRBJ2-7, with TRBD2 identical over 7 bases. Looked up from germline, CDR1 is GTSNPN and CDR2 is SVGIG (reference sequence). This CDR3 has 12 amino acids. This chain's CDR3 is CAGVGGVYEQYF. The CDR3 DNA sequence: TGTGCGGGCGTGGGGGGGGTTTACGAGCAGTACTTC.

This chain uses TRBV19 with TRBJ1-4; 7 bases map to TRBD1. V was pared by 3 bases and J by 14 bases, with 6 bases of the junction left unmatched. The length of the CDR3 is 12 residues. Germline CDR1 LNHDA, CDR2 SQIVND (reference sequence). The CDR3 protein is CASSMDRTELFF. The CDR3 nucleotides are TGTGCCAGTAGTATGGACAGGACCGAGCTGTTTTTT.

J is TRBJ2-3 and V is TRBV6-1; TRBD2 agrees at 7 bases. This CDR3 has 14 residues. Germline V lookup: CDR1 MNHNS, CDR2 SASEGT. V lost 6 bases, J lost 0 bases, and 3 bases stayed unmatched. The CDR3 sequence is CASRAGTSTDTQYF. In DNA form, the CDR3 reads TGTGCCAGCAGAGCGGGAACTAGCACAGATACGCAGTATTTT.

The chain carries TRBV15 and TRBJ1-1; 9 nucleotides agree with TRBD1. This CDR3 comprises 13 residues. The ends lost 10 bases at V and 0 bases at J; junction bases unmatched: 3. CDR1 is LNHNV and CDR2 is YYDKDF in the germline V gene (reference sequence). The CDR3 protein is CAIRQGVNTEAFF. The DNA for the CDR3 is TGTGCCATTCGACAGGGGGTGAACACTGAAGCTTTCTTT.

The rearrangement joins TRBV7-2 to TRBJ2-6, with D uncertain. The V end lost 5 bases, the J end lost 4 bases, and 18 bases lay between the germline ends. The germline V gene encodes CDR1 SGHTA and CDR2 FQGNSA. The CDR3 has 17 residues. Here the CDR3 reads CASSRPVSRLGANVLTF. The CDR3 region has the DNA TGTGCCAGCAGCCGACCCGTCTCCAGGCTGGGGGCCAACGTCCTGACTTTC.

This rearrangement joins TRBV7-2 to TRBJ2-3; TRBD2 matches 10 bases. Germline trimming cut 3 bases from V and 6 bases from J; bases unmatched to any gene: 3. CDR1 and CDR2 (germline): SGHTA, FQGNSA. The CDR3 is 14 residues long. The CDR3 DNA reads TGTGCCAGCAGCTTGAGCGGGAGGGTGGATACGCAGTATTTT. Translation gives CASSLSGRVDTQYF.

V is TRBV4-1 and J is TRBJ2-2; D is perhaps TRBD2 (6 bases). The CDR3 is 16 residues long. Germline V CDR1 and CDR2: MGHRA, YSYEKL. Trimming took off 2 bases at V and 2 bases at J, with 12 bases between the two ends. DNA of the CDR3: TGCGCCAGCAGCCAATTAATCGGGAGTAACACCGGGGAGCTGTTTTTT. Protein sequence: CASSQLIGSNTGELFF.

The V and J genes are TRBV4-3 and TRBJ2-1; 11 bases are shared with TRBD2. This CDR3 contains 15 residues. The V gene's germline CDR1 is LGHNA and CDR2 YSLEER. After removal of 3 bases from V and 9 bases from J, the junction contained 7 bases not matched to a gene. The CDR3 bases are TGCGCCAGCAGCCATGATAGCGGGAGGGTGGTTGAGCAGTTCTTC. It yields the protein CASSHDSGRVVEQFF.

This clone has only one observation. The chain has TRBV4-3 and TRBJ1-1; D ambiguous. There are 15 residues in the CDR3. Per germline, CDR1 LGHNA and CDR2 YSLEER. The germline V and J ends were trimmed by 4 bases and 2 bases, with 14 bases remaining between them. CDR3 in amino acids: CASSPTAGLNTEAFF. Written as DNA, the CDR3 is TGCGCCAGCAGCCCCACGGCGGGCCTAAACACTGAAGCTTTCTTT.

This chain uses TRBV19 with TRBJ1-1; D is possibly TRBD1 (5 bases). V lost 6 bases to trimming and J lost 7 bases, with 24 bases between them. The CDR3 loop spans 16 amino acids. Germline V gives CDR1 LNHDA, CDR2 SQIVND (reference sequence). CDR3 protein: CASRGGEKGRRGEAFF. CDR3 DNA sequence: TGTGCCAGTAGGGGCGGAGAAAAGGGGAGGCGAGGTGAAGCTTTCTTT. Together with reference TRBV19 and TRBJ1-1, the CDR3 gives the full variable domain: DGGITQSPKYLFRKEGQNVTLSCEQNLNHDAMYWYRQDPGQGLRLIYYSQIVNDFQKGDIAEGYSVSREKKESFPLTVTSAQKNPTAFYLCASRGGEKGRRGEAFFGQGTRLTVV.

The V gene is TRBV19, the J gene TRBJ1-5; no firm D call. The CDR3 is 14 residues long. Trimming took off 0 bases at V and 2 bases at J, with 5 bases between the two ends. Germline CDR1 LNHDA, CDR2 SQIVND (reference sequence). The chain's CDR3 is CASSIELGNQPQHF. The DNA for the CDR3 is TGTGCCAGTAGTATAGAATTAGGCAATCAGCCCCAGCATTTT.

The chain is built from TRBV6-6 and TRBJ2-7; TRBD2 matches 7 bases. The CDR3 has 14 residues. Trimming removed 5 bases from V and 2 bases from J; junction bases left unmatched: 6. Germline-derived CDR1 and CDR2 are MNHNY and SVGAGI (reference sequence). The CDR3 sequence: CASSPTGGAYEQYF. The CDR3 nucleotides read TGTGCCAGCAGTCCGACGGGGGGAGCCTACGAGCAGTACTTC.

The chain carries TRBV29-1 and TRBJ1-4; a weak D match, TRBD1 (6 bases). The CDR3 covers 14 residues. Trimming took 7 bases from V and 2 from J, leaving 14 bases between them. CDR1 is SQVTM, CDR2 ANQGSEA, per germline. CDR3 residues: CSARAGETNEKLFF. CDR3 bases: TGCAGCGCTAGGGCAGGGGAGACTAATGAAAAACTGTTTTTT. Full variable domain (rest looked up from reference TRBV29-1 and TRBJ1-4): SAVISQKPSRDICQRGTSLTIQCQVDSQVTMMFWYRQQPGQSLTLIATANQGSEATYESGFVIDKFPISRPNLTFSTLTVSNMSPEDSSIYLCSARAGETNEKLFFGSGTQLSVL.

The chain links TRBV19 to TRBJ2-1; 7 nucleotides agree with TRBD2. Germline values: CDR1 LNHDA, CDR2 SQIVND (reference sequence). This CDR3 comprises 13 residues. The junction had 5 bases not matched to a gene; V was cut back by 8 bases and J by 4 bases. As DNA, the CDR3 is TGTGCCAGTGCGGGAGTTGGGTACAATGAGCAGTTCTTC. It encodes CASAGVGYNEQFF.

The gene calls are TRBV18 and TRBJ1-2; 7 bases map to TRBD1. The CDR3 runs to 16 residues. Germline CDR1 is KGHSH and CDR2 is LQKENI. Unmatched junction bases numbered 13, after V lost 3 bases and J lost 6 bases. The CDR3 nucleotides are TGTGCCAGCTCACCCTTGCCCGGGACAGACGGGAATGGCTACACCTTC. Translating gives CASSPLPGTDGNGYTF.